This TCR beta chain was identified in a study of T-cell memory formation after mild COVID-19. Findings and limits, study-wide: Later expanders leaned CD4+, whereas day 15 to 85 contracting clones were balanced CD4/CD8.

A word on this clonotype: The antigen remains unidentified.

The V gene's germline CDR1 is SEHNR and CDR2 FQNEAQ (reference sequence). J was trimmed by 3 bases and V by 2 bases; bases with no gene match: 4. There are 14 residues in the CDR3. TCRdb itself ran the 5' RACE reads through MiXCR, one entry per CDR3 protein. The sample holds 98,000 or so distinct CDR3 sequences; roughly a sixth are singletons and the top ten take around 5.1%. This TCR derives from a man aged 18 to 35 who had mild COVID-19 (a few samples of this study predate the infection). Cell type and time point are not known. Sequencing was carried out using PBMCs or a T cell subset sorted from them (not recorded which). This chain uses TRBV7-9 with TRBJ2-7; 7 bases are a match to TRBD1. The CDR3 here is CASSLQGVSYEQYF. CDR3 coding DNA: TGTGCCAGCAGCTTACAGGGGGTGAGCTACGAGCAGTACTTC.